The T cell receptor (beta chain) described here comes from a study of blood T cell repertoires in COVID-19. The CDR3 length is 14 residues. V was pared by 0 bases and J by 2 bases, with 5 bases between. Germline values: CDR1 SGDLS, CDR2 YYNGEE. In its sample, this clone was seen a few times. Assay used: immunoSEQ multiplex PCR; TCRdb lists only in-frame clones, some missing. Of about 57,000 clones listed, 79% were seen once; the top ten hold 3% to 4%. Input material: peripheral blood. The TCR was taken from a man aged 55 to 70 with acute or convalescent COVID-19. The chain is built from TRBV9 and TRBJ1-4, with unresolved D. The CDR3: CASSVDGTNEKLFF. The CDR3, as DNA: TGTGCCAGCAGCGTAGACGGTACTAATGAAAAACTGTTTTTT.